This TCR beta chain was retrieved from a study of T cell responses to AZD1222 COVID-19 vaccine. The method was immunoSEQ multiplex PCR; TCRdb's version includes in-frame clones alone and lacks a portion of them. The sample consists of 150,000 or so clones, roughly nine tenths of them appearing once. Germline V lookup: CDR1 SNHLY, CDR2 FYNNEI. V lost 2 bases and J lost 6; bases outside the gene matches: 7. CDR3 length equals 15 residues. This clone showed up just once. The TCR originated in an adult in good health. The rearrangement uses TRBV2 and TRBJ2-1; 7 nucleotides agree with TRBD1. The sample in question was peripheral blood, obtained on day 0 of AZD1222 vaccination. The CDR3 DNA sequence: TGTGCCAGCAGTGAATCAGGGGCAGGGGGCAATGAGCAGTTCTTC. Its protein product is CASSESGAGGNEQFF.